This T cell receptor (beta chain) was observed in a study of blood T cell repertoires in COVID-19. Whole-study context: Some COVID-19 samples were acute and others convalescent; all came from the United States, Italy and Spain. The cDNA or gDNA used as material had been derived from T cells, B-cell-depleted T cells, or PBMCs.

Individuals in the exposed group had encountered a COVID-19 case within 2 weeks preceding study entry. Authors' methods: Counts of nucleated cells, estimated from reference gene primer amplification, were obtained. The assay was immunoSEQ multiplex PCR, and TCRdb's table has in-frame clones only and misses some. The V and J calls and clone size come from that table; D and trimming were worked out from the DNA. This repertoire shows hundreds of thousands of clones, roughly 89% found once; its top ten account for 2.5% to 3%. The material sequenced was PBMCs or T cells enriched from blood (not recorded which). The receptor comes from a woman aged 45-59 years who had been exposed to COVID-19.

CDR3 loop: CASSLAGARETQYF. The CDR3 region has the DNA TGTGCCAGCAGCTTAGCGGGGGCCCGGGAGACCCAGTACTTC. The chain combines TRBV2 with TRBJ2-5; TRBD2 matches 9 bases. CDR1 and CDR2 from the germline V gene are SNHLY and FYNNEI. The CDR3 loop spans 14 amino acids. V shed 6 bases and J 5 bases; nucleotides not matched to a gene: 7.